This T cell receptor (beta chain) was sequenced in a study of cytomegalovirus exposure and HLA in healthy donors. The junction had 6 bases not matched to a gene; V was cut back by 1 base and J by 0 bases. This CDR3 contains 16 residues. Germline V gene data show CDR1 as SQVTM and CDR2 as ANQGSEA. The table came from immunoSEQ multiplex PCR; TCRdb's copy has only in-frame clones and leaves some out. The repertoire has about 250,000 clones, about 90% of them found once; the top ten carry around 13%. This chain joins TRBV29-1 and TRBJ2-3; 8 bases are shared with TRBD2. Input material: PBMCs. The sequence came from a man aged 18 to 35 in good health and CMV-seropositive. The CDR3 DNA reads TGCAGCGTTGAAGGTCTAGCGGGCCTAAGCACAGATACGCAGTATTTT. As protein: CSVEGLAGLSTDTQYF.